This T cell receptor beta chain was sequenced in a study of identical twins. The study, taken as a whole, reports: Fewer insertions were carried by abundant cord blood beta clonotypes, but none was seen in memory repertoires.

This clonotype was seen repeatedly, ten times or more. Its antigen is as yet unknown. Germline V gives CDR1 MNHEY, CDR2 SVGEGT. The CDR3 sequence is 18 residues long. Trimming took off 1 base at V and 3 bases at J, with 20 bases between the two ends. TCRdb reprocessed the 5' RACE reads with MiXCR, giving one entry per CDR3 protein. This sample has about 570,000 distinct CDR3 sequences, with 9.6% found just once. The same data also contributed to another study, on yellow fever vaccine responses in identical twins.

Source material: PBMCs. The chain employs TRBV6-2 or TRBV6-3 and TRBJ2-3; a weak D match, TRBD2 (5 bases). This sequence was found in a woman under 30 in good health. The CDR3 protein is CASSYYPLDEERTDTQYF. The CDR3 DNA sequence: TGTGCCAGCAGTTACTACCCACTAGATGAGGAGAGGACAGATACGCAGTATTTT.